This T cell receptor beta chain was recorded in a study of radiation and T cells in renal cell carcinoma. Regarding the study as a whole: Top tumor clonotypes rose in blood 2 weeks post-radiation, then contracted.

The CDR3 is 15 residues long. Trimming removed 0 bases from V and 10 bases from J; junction bases left unmatched: 3. Per the germline V gene, CDR1 is MNHEY and CDR2 is SVGAGI. Described time point: blood 4 weeks post-SBRT, at nephrectomy. The sample's treatment: 15 Gy SBRT to primary tumor, nephrectomy 4 weeks later. Nephrectomy followed 15 Gy stereotactic body radiation by 4 weeks. Radiation-treated patients gave blood at baseline, week 2 and week 4. The patient's renal cell carcinoma had clear cell pathology. The table lists this clone with a few counts. The antigen is undetermined. Only in-frame clones appear in the TCRdb table, and some are missing; sequencing was by immunoSEQ multiplex PCR. The table has around 30,000 clones, about 85% seen once.

The receptor comes from a man aged 55 to 70 with renal cell carcinoma. The rearrangement uses TRBV6-5 and TRBJ1-6; TRBD1 aligns across 10 bases. The sample here was blood, taken from a patient whose treatment included radiotherapy and nephrectomy. In DNA form, the CDR3 reads TGTGCCAGCAGTTACTCCGGGACAGGGGACTCACCCCTCCACTTT. Translated: CASSYSGTGDSPLHF.